This TCR beta chain was observed in a study of T cell responses to AZD1222 COVID-19 vaccine. Study observations and caveats: Reportedly, close to half of spike-specific TCRs are directed against unmutated variant regions. When two AZD1222 doses had been given, Spike-specific TCR breadth and depth rose. Along spike, vaccine-associated CD4 TCRs were found throughout, with dominance at 160-218 and 743-854. Females outnumbered males among donors, who were mostly white British; clonal diversity was possibly underestimated.

The assay was immunoSEQ multiplex PCR, and TCRdb's table has in-frame clones only and misses some. Of roughly 140,000 clones listed, over 80% are singletons. As concerns this clone: Its antigen is unknown.

V was shortened by 3 bases and J by 0 bases, with 5 bases between the two germline ends. The CDR3 covers 13 residues. CDR1 and CDR2 (germline): SQVTM, ANQGSEA. The clonotype was recovered from an adult who received the AZD1222 COVID-19 vaccine. The specimen comprised peripheral blood, sampled 28 days after the second AZD1222 dose. V and J are TRBV29-1 and TRBJ1-4; TRBD1 might be the D (5 bases). This chain's CDR3 is CSVEGATNEKLFF. DNA of the CDR3: TGCAGCGTTGAGGGGGCAACTAATGAAAAACTGTTTTTT.